This TCR beta chain is drawn from a study of blood T cell repertoires in COVID-19. Looking at the study overall: There were acute and convalescent COVID-19 samples, and they came from the United States, Italy and Spain.

V was trimmed by 2 bases and J by 7 bases, leaving 9 bases between them. The CDR3 has 12 amino acids. Germline V gives CDR1 SQVTM, CDR2 ANQGSEA. This clone has a single count. Sequencing was performed with immunoSEQ multiplex PCR; in TCRdb, only in-frame clones are kept and a portion is missing. This sample has 95,000 to 150,000 clones, with around 81% found just once. While infection was still active, Seattle patients were enrolled and then followed longitudinally. The source is a man in his thirties or forties with COVID-19, enrolled during active disease. The chain employs TRBV29-1 and TRBJ2-4; D gene uncertain. What was sequenced was peripheral blood. Here the CDR3 reads CSVELLENIQYF. In nucleotides, the CDR3 is TGCAGCGTTGAATTGCTGGAGAACATTCAGTACTTC. The complete variable domain, with remaining parts taken from reference TRBV29-1 and TRBJ2-4, reads SAVISQKPSRDICQRGTSLTIQCQVDSQVTMMFWYRQQPGQSLTLIATANQGSEATYESGFVIDKFPISRPNLTFSTLTVSNMSPEDSSIYLCSVELLENIQYFGAGTRLSVL.